These 7 T cell receptor beta chains share one sample of origin, sequenced in a study of blood T cells in healthy people across ages. Together with a sample-barcoded 5' primer, a J-beta primer mix was included in a second PCR lasting roughly 6 to 12 cycles. TCRdb passed the 5' RACE reads through MiXCR, listing each CDR3 protein once. The table lists some 940,000 distinct CDR3 sequences, about 29% of them singletons. These data also formed part of another study, on T cells of mothers and their children.

Sample: blood. These receptors all come from a woman aged 40 to 49 in good health.

This clonotype was recorded once. The chain joins TRBV20-1 to TRBJ2-1; no firm D call. Gene TRBJ2-7 matches the end of the DNA better, so the J call may be wrong. Germline CDR1 is DFQATT and CDR2 is SNEGSKA (reference sequence). The CDR3 consists of 16 residues. The CDR3 DNA sequence: TGCAGTGCTAGAGATCTTGTGGGGATGGAGTACAATGAGCAGTACTTC. Its protein product is CSARDLVGMEYNEQYF.

This clonotype was recorded at least ten times. In DNA form, the CDR3 reads TGTGCCAGCAGCAGACTAGCGGGGGGCCGAGATACGCAGTATTTT. Residues: CASSRLAGGRDTQYF. The genes are TRBV7-3 and TRBJ2-3, with 13 bases fitting TRBD2. The CDR3 is 15 amino acids. Germline V CDR1 and CDR2: SGHTA, FQGTGA. V was clipped by 5 bases and J by 5 bases; unmatched bases: 4.

This clonotype has more than one count but fewer than ten. The chain employs TRBV4-3 and TRBJ1-2; possibly TRBD1 for D (5 bases). V lost 1 base and J lost 4, with 13 bases in between. The CDR3 runs to 15 residues. Germline lookup yields CDR1 LGHNA and CDR2 YSLEER. The CDR3 is CASSQAQGAFYGYTF. CDR3 coding DNA: TGCGCCAGCAGCCAAGCCCAGGGTGCGTTCTATGGCTACACCTTC.

This clonotype occurred a few times. The chain links TRBV12-3 or TRBV12-4 to TRBJ1-2; TRBD1 is a possible D gene (5 bases). The CDR3 runs 15 residues. Trimming took off 7 bases at V and 4 bases at J, with 19 bases between the two ends. CDR3 sequence reads: CASIKIGGVFYGYTF. DNA for the CDR3: TGTGCCAGCATTAAGATTGGGGGGGTTTTCTATGGCTACACCTTC.

The chain joins TRBV29-1 to TRBJ2-1; D perhaps matches TRBD2 (5 bases). From germline, CDR1 is SQVTM and CDR2 ANQGSEA. V gave up 0 bases and J gave up 9 bases, with 18 bases separating them. This CDR3 is built from 15 residues. For the CDR3, the DNA is TGCAGCGTTGAAGATCTCTTCGGGATGGGGTCTGAGCAGTTCTTC. It yields the protein CSVEDLFGMGSEQFF.

V usage is TRBV7-2 and J usage is TRBJ2-7, with D perhaps given as TRBD1 or TRBD2 (6 bases each). Between the trimmed V and J ends, which lost 1 base and 2 bases, there was a span of 12 bases. The CDR3 runs to 15 residues. Germline loops: CDR1 SGHTA, CDR2 FQGNSA. The CDR3 protein is CASSLESGGTYEQYF. The CDR3 DNA reads as TGTGCCAGCAGCTTAGAGTCCGGGGGCACCTACGAGCAGTACTTC.

The V and J genes are TRBV10-3 and TRBJ2-2; the D gene is possibly TRBD2 (5 bases). Germline values: CDR1 ENHRY, CDR2 SYGVKD. This CDR3 region has 16 residues. The V and J ends lost 5 bases and 5 bases respectively, with 18 bases between them. In DNA form, the CDR3 reads TGTGCCATCAGTCCTTCGTCAAACACGGGAACCGGGGAGCTGTTTTTT. As protein: CAISPSSNTGTGELFF.